Listed below are T cell receptor beta chains from one sample, sequenced in a study of CD8+ T cells in alopecia areata. Sequencing used immunoSEQ multiplex PCR; TCRdb keeps in-frame clones, though not all of them. The top ten clones hold roughly 15% of a sample with 95,000 to 100,000 clones, 55% to 75% of them seen once. Sample: CD8+ T cells sorted from blood, taken between weeks 55 and 65, from a patient treated with tofacitinib. The receptors were gathered from a human donor with alopecia areata. The CDR3 runs from the conserved cysteine through the conserved F or W. D genes are given only for firm matches. Some rows mark clone size as missing; the rest say once, few, many or name a class of expanded clone.

v_gene: TRBV6-6
abundance: .
d_gene: .
j_gene: TRBJ2-2
CDR3nt: TGTGCCAGCAGTTACCCGGGACCCGGGGACGGGGAGCTGTTTTTT
CDR3aa: CASSYPGPGDGELFF

v_gene: TRBV9
abundance: .
d_gene: TRBD1
j_gene: TRBJ1-2
CDR3nt: TGTGCCAGCAGCGACCGCAGACAGGGCCCAGATAGGAATGGCTACACCTTC
CDR3aa: CASSDRRQGPDRNGYTF

v_gene: TRBV30
abundance: .
d_gene: TRBD1
j_gene: TRBJ2-1
CDR3nt: TGTGCCTGGAGTCGACAGGGGCTGTACAATGAGCAGTTCTTC
CDR3aa: CAWSRQGLYNEQFF

v_gene: TRBV7-9
abundance: .
d_gene: TRBD1
j_gene: TRBJ1-2
CDR3nt: TGTGCCAGCAGCTTGGGACAGAGTAAAGATGGCTACACCTTC
CDR3aa: CASSLGQSKDGYTF

v_gene: TRBV13
abundance: .
d_gene: .
j_gene: TRBJ1-6
CDR3nt: TGTGCCAGCAGCTTAGGCCTACGGGGGGCCGAATACAATTCACCCCTCCACTTT
CDR3aa: CASSLGLRGAEYNSPLHF

v_gene: TRBV6-1
abundance: .
d_gene: .
j_gene: TRBJ2-6
CDR3nt: TGTGAAGGTCCTGGGGCCAACGTCCTGACTTTC
CDR3aa: CEGPGANVLTF

v_gene: TRBV20-1
abundance: .
d_gene: .
j_gene: TRBJ1-5
CDR3nt: TGCAGTGCCGGGGACCCGAGACATTTT
CDR3aa: CSAGDPRHF

v_gene: TRBV15
abundance: few
d_gene: .
j_gene: TRBJ2-1
CDR3nt: TGTGCCACCAGCAGCCCCTTAATCTCCTACAATGAGCAGTTCTTC
CDR3aa: CATSSPLISYNEQFF

v_gene: TRBV6-5
abundance: few
d_gene: .
j_gene: TRBJ2-3
CDR3nt: TGTGCCAGCAGTTACCGGGACCCGCGCACAGATACGCAGTATTTT
CDR3aa: CASSYRDPRTDTQYF

v_gene: TRBV29-1
abundance: few
d_gene: .
j_gene: TRBJ2-3
CDR3nt: TGCAGTGGATTGGGGGGACGAGCAGATACGCAGTATTTT
CDR3aa: CSGLGGRADTQYF